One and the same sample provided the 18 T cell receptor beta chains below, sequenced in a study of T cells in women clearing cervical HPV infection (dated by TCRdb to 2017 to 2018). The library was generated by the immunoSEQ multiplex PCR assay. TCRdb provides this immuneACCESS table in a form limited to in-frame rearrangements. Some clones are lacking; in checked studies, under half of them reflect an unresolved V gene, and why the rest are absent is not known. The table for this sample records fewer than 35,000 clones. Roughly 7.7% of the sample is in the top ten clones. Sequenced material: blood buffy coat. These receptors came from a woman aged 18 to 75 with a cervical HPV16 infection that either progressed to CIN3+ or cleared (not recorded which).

Incomplete CDR3 DNA: TGTGCCAGCAGGGTCTCAGGGCGGGGCGAG. As protein: CASRVSGRGE. Given in full, the CDR3 is CASRVSGRGEQYF. The genes are TRBV2 and TRBJ2-7, with D possibly matching TRBD2 (6 bases). The read is 3 residues too short to cover the CDR3 end, so that end is filled in from the germline J gene. The CDR3 extends over 13 amino acids. Germline assignment: CDR1 SNHLY and CDR2 FYNNEI. V gave up 6 bases and J gave up 6 bases, with 15 bases separating them.

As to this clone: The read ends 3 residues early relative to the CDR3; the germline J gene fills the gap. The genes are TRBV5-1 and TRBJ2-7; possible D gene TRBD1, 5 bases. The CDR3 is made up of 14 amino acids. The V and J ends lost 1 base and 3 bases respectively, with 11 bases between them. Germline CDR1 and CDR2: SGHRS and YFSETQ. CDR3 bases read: TGCGCCAGCAGCTTGACAGGAGAGTTCTACGAG. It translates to CASSLTGEFYE. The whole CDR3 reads CASSLTGEFYEQYF. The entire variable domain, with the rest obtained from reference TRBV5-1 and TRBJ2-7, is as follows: KAGVTQTPRYLIKTRGQQVTLSCSPISGHRSVSWYQQTPGQGLQFLFEYFSETQRNKGNFPGRFSGRQFSNSRSEMNVSTLELGDSALYLCASSLTGEFYEQYFGPGTRLTVT.

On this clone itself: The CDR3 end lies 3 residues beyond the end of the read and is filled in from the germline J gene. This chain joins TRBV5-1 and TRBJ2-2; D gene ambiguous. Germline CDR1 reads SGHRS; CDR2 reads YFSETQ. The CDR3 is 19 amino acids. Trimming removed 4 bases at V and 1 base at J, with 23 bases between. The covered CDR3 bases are TGCGCCAGCAGCCACACACTGGGTTACAGACACCAGAACACCGGGGAG. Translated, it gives CASSHTLGYRHQNTGE. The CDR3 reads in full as CASSHTLGYRHQNTGELFF.

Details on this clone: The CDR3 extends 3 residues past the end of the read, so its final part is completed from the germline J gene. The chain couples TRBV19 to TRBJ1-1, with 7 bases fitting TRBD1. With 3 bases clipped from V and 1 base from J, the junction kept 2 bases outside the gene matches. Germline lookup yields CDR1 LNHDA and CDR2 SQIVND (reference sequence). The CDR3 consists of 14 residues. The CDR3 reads CASSIGQENTEAFF. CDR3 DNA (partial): TGTGCCAGTAGTATCGGACAGGAGAACACTGAA.

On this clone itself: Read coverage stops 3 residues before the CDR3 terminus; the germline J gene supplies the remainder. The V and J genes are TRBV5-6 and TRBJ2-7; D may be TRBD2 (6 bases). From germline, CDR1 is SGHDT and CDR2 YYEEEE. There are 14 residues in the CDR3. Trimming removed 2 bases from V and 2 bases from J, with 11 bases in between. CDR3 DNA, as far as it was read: TGTGCCAGCAGCTTTATTGGGGGGACCTACGAG. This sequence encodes CASSFIGGTYE. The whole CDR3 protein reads CASSFIGGTYEQYF.

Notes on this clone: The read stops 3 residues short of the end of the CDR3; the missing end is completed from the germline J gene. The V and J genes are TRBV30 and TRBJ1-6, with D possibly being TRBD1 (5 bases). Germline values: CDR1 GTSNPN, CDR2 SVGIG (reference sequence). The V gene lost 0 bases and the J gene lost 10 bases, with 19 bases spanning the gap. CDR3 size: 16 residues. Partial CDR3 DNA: TGTGCCTGGAGTGTAGAAGCGGGACCTAATCGGTCACCC. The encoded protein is CAWSVEAGPNRSP. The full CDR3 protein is CAWSVEAGPNRSPLHF.

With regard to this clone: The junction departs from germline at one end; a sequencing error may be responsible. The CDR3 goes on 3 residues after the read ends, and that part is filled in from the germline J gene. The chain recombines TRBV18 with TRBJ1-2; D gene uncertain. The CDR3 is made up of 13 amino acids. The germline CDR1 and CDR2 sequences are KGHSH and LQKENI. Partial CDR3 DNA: TGTGCCAGCTCACCTCCTGATGCCTATGAC. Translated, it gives CASSPPDAYD. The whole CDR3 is CASSPPDAYDYTF.

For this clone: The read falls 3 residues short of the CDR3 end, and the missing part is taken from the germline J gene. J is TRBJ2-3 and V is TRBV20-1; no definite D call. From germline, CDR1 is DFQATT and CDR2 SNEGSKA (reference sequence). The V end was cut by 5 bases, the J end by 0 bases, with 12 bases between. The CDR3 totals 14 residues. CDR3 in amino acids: CSAVFADSTDTQYF. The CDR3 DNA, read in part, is TGCAGTGCTGTCTTTGCGGATAGCACAGATACG.

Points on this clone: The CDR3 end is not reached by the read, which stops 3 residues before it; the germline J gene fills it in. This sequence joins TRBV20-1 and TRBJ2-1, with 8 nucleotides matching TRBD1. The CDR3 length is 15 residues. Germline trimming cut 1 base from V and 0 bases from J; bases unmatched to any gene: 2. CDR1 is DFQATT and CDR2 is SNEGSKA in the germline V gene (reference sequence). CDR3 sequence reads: CSARGTGSSYNEQFF. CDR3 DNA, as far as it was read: TGCAGTGCTAGAGGGACAGGGAGCTCCTACAATGAG.

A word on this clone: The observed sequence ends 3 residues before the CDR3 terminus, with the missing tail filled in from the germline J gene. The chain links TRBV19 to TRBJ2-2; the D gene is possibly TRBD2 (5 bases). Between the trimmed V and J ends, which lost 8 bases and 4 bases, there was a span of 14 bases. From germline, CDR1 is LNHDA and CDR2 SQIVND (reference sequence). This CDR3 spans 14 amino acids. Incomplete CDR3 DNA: TGTGCCAGTTCTGGACTCCCTAGCACCGGGGAG. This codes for CASSGLPSTGE. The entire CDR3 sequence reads CASSGLPSTGELFF.

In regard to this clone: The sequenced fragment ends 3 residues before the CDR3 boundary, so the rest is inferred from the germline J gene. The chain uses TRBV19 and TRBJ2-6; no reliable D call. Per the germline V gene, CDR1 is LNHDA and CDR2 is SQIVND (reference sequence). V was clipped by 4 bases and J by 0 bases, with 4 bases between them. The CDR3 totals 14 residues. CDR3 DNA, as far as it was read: TGTGCCAGTAGTACGGGCTCTGGGGCCAACGTC. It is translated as CASSTGSGANV. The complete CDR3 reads CASSTGSGANVLTF.

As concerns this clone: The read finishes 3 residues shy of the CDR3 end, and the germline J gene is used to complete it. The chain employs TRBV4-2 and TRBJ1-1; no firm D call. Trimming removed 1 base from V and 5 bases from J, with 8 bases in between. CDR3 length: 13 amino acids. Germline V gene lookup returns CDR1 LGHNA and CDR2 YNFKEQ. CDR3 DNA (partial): TGTGCCAGCAGCCAAGGGTCCGGTACTGAA. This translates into CASSQGSGTE. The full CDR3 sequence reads CASSQGSGTEAFF.

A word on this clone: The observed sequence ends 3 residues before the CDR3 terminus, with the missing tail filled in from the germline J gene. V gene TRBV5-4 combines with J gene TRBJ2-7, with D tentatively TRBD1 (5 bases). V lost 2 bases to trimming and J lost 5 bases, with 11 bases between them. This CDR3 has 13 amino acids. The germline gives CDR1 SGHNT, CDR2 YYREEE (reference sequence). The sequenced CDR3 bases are TGTGCCAGCAGCTTAAGCAGGGAACACGAG. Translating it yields CASSLSREHE. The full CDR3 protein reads CASSLSREHEQYF.

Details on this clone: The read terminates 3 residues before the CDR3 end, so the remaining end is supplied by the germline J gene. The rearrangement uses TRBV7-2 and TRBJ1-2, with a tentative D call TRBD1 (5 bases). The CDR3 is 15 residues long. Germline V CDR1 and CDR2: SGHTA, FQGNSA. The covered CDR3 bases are TGTGCCAGCAGCCCAGGCAGGGCAGAGACCTACGAC. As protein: CASSPGRAETYD. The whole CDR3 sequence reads CASSPGRAETYDYTF.

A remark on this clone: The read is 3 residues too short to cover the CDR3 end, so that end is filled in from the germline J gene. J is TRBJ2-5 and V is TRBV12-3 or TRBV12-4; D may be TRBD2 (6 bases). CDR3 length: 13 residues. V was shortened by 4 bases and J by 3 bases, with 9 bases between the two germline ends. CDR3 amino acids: CASSSGGEETQYF. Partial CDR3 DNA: TGTGCCAGCAGTTCCGGAGGGGAAGAGACC.

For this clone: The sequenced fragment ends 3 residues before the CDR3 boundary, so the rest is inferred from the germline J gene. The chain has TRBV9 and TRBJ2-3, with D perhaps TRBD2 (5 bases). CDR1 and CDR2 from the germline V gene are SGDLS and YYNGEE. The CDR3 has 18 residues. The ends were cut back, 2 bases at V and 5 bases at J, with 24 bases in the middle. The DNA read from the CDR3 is TGTGCCAGCAGCGTTCTAGCACGGCCCCTGGGTGGGTTAGATACG. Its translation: CASSVLARPLGGLDT. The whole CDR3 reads CASSVLARPLGGLDTQYF.

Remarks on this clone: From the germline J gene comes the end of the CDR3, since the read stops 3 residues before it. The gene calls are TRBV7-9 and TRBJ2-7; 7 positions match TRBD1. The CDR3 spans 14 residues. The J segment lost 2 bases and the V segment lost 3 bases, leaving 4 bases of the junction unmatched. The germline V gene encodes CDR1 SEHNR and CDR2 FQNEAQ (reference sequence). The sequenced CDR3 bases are TGTGCCAGCAGCTTCGACAGGGAAACCTACGAG. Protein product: CASSFDRETYE. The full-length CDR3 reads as CASSFDRETYEQYF.

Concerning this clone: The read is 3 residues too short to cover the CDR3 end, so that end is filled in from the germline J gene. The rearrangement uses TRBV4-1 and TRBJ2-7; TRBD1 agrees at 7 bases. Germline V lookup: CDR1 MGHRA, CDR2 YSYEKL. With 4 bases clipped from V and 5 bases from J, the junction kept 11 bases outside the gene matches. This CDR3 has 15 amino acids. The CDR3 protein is CASSLGTARTDEQYF. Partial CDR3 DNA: TGCGCCAGCAGCCTAGGGACAGCTCGGACAGACGAG.